What follows are 20 T cell receptor beta chains derived from one specimen sequenced in a study of cytomegalovirus exposure and HLA in healthy donors. The PCR contained 60 Vbeta and 13 Jbeta primers. Using immunoSEQ multiplex PCR, the repertoire was profiled, and TCRdb retains in-frame clones only, with some absent. The sample contains around 150,000 clones, roughly 80% of which appear only once. Sequencing was performed on PBMCs. The receptor source for this set is a male donor in good health and CMV-seropositive.

This chain uses TRBV30 with TRBJ1-1; D ambiguous. The CDR3 is 14 residues long. Germline loops: CDR1 GTSNPN, CDR2 SVGIG (reference sequence). Trimming stripped 3 bases from V and 4 bases from J, with 15 bases between. The CDR3 sequence: CAWREGHMTTEAFF. In nucleotides, the CDR3 is TGTGCCTGGAGGGAGGGCCACATGACCACTGAAGCTTTCTTT.

This clone was counted between two and nine times. The chain carries TRBV6-1 and TRBJ1-5, with 7 bases that match TRBD1. V was pared by 1 base and J by 5 bases, with 2 bases of the junction left unmatched. Germline loops: CDR1 MNHNS, CDR2 SASEGT. The CDR3 has 14 amino acids. CDR3 DNA sequence: TGTGCCAGCAGTGAAGGGGACAGTTATCAGCCCCAGCATTTT. Its protein product is CASSEGDSYQPQHF.

This clone has just a few counts. CDR3: CASSPRQDGEQYF. Written as DNA, the CDR3 is TGTGCCAGCAGCCCTCGACAGGACGGCGAGCAGTACTTC. The rearrangement links TRBV7-7 to TRBJ2-7; TRBD1 might be the D (6 bases). This CDR3 is built from 13 residues. Germline assignment: CDR1 SSHAT and CDR2 FNYEAQ (reference sequence). Trimming left V 5 bases short and J 6 bases short, with 14 bases between.

The chain couples TRBV5-6 to TRBJ1-2, with D hard to call. The germline gives CDR1 SGHDT, CDR2 YYEEEE. Trimming stripped 4 bases from V and 7 bases from J, with 14 bases between. The CDR3 runs to 13 residues. Here the CDR3 reads CASSPGTLSGYTF. CDR3 DNA: TGTGCCAGCAGCCCAGGAACCCTTTCTGGCTACACCTTC.

V and J are TRBV30 and TRBJ2-4; 7 bases fit TRBD2. J gave up 3 bases and V 5 bases, and 4 bases lay outside the gene matches. CDR1 and CDR2 from the germline V gene are GTSNPN and SVGIG (reference sequence). This CDR3 comprises 13 residues. The CDR3 DNA is TGTGCCTGGGGCGGGGAGGGCAAAAACATTCAGTACTTC. As protein: CAWGGEGKNIQYF.

This chain connects TRBV6-5 to TRBJ1-6; 8 bases are a match to TRBD1. This CDR3 contains 16 residues. J was trimmed by 6 bases and V by 4 bases; bases with no gene match: 8. Per germline, CDR1 MNHEY and CDR2 SVGAGI. The CDR3 is CASSLRTGRGNSPLHF. CDR3 nucleotide sequence: TGTGCCAGCAGTTTACGGACAGGGAGAGGTAATTCACCCCTCCACTTT.

This rearrangement joins TRBV28 to TRBJ2-5, with D maybe TRBD1 (6 bases). CDR3 size: 15 residues. Germline lookup yields CDR1 MDHEN and CDR2 SYDVKM. V was clipped by 5 bases and J by 1 base, with 14 bases between them. The CDR3 nucleotides are TGTGCCAGCAGTACCATTCGGACAGTCCAAGAGACCCAGTACTTC. Translation: CASSTIRTVQETQYF.

This clone was recorded a few times. The V gene is TRBV27, the J gene TRBJ1-1; 8 bases align to TRBD1. The CDR3 loop spans 15 amino acids. Germline assignment: CDR1 MNHEY and CDR2 SMNVEV (reference sequence). V lost 6 bases to trimming and J lost 5 bases; unmatched junction nucleotides: 11. The CDR3 DNA is TGTGCCAGCAGCCATTACGGACAGGGTGGGACTGAAGCTTTCTTT. It is translated as CASSHYGQGGTEAFF.

This clone was seen once. The chain has TRBV4-1 and TRBJ2-5, with 10 bases aligning to TRBD2. Germline V CDR1 and CDR2: MGHRA, YSYEKL. The CDR3 has 18 amino acids. Losses at the gene ends were 0 bases for V and 1 base for J; bases not matched to a gene: 8. The chain's CDR3 is CASSQDRTSGELQETQYF. For the CDR3, the DNA is TGCGCCAGCAGCCAAGATAGGACTAGCGGTGAACTCCAAGAGACCCAGTACTTC.

The rearrangement joins TRBV15 to TRBJ1-4; no clear D. Trimming left V 5 bases short and J 8 bases short, with 9 bases between. The germline V gene has CDR1 LNHNV and CDR2 YYDKDF (reference sequence). The CDR3 loop spans 12 amino acids. CDR3 nucleotides: TGTGCCACCAGCCCGTCAGGAGAAAAACTGTTTTTT. It is translated as CATSPSGEKLFF.

As to this clone: The junction departs from the called germline gene at one end, perhaps through a read error. The chain carries TRBV28 and TRBJ2-6, with TRBD2 matching 9 bases. Germline CDR1 is MDHEN and CDR2 is SYDVKM. CDR3 length: 19 residues. The CDR3 spells CASSPRGGSGSSGANGLTF. The CDR3 DNA is TGTGCCAGCAGCCCTCGGGGGGGTAGCGGGAGTTCGGGGGCCAACGGCCTGACTTTC.

The chain couples TRBV4-1 to TRBJ2-1; the match to TRBD2 covers 11 bases. The CDR3 totals 16 residues. The V gene's germline CDR1 is MGHRA and CDR2 YSYEKL. The V gene end was trimmed by 4 bases and the J gene end by 6 bases; junction bases not matched to a gene: 8. CDR3 sequence (DNA): TGCGCCAGCAGCCCCGGGCTAGCGGGGGGCGTCAATGAGCAGTTCTTC. Its translation is CASSPGLAGGVNEQFF.

This chain links TRBV5-1 with TRBJ2-3, with TRBD2 as a possible D gene (5 bases). This CDR3 has 14 residues. Between the trimmed V and J ends, which lost 0 bases and 5 bases, there was a span of 10 bases. The germline CDR1 and CDR2 sequences are SGHRS and YFSETQ. Here the CDR3 reads CASSLGSAGDTQYF. The DNA for the CDR3 is TGCGCCAGCAGCTTGGGTAGCGCGGGAGATACGCAGTATTTT.

This chain uses TRBV19 with TRBJ1-4; 8 positions match TRBD1. This CDR3 has 18 amino acids. Unmatched junction bases numbered 12, after V lost 6 bases and J lost 0 bases. Germline CDR1 LNHDA, CDR2 SQIVND (reference sequence). Here the CDR3 DNA reads TGTGCCAGTAGCCTCAGGGGGCCGGGCCTTGCAACTAATGAAAAACTGTTTTTT. Amino acids: CASSLRGPGLATNEKLFF.

This clone was seen once. The V gene is TRBV2, the J gene TRBJ1-4; D unclear. CDR3 length: 14 residues. The V end was cut by 6 bases, the J end by 0 bases, with 8 bases between. CDR1 and CDR2 from the germline V gene are SNHLY and FYNNEI. The CDR3 protein is CASSESSTNEKLFF. The CDR3 coding sequence is TGTGCCAGCAGCGAGTCTTCAACTAATGAAAAACTGTTTTTT.

The CDR3 protein is CASSPGSYEQYF. CDR3 DNA sequence: TGTGCCAGCAGTCCCGGCTCCTACGAGCAGTACTTC. The J gene is TRBJ2-7, the V gene TRBV28, with unresolved D. This CDR3 comprises 12 residues. The V gene's germline CDR1 is MDHEN and CDR2 SYDVKM. V lost 5 bases, J lost 0 bases, and 5 bases lay in between.

The gene calls are TRBV18 and TRBJ2-5, with no clear D. This CDR3 contains 16 residues. Trimming took 4 bases from V and 5 from J, leaving 20 bases between them. Per germline, CDR1 KGHSH and CDR2 LQKENI. The CDR3 region is CASSRADTNKHETQYF. The CDR3 bases are TGTGCCAGCTCACGGGCTGACACAAATAAACACGAGACCCAGTACTTC.

The chain is built from TRBV18 and TRBJ1-4; D is unresolved. This CDR3 contains 13 residues. From germline, CDR1 is KGHSH and CDR2 LQKENI. Trimming took off 3 bases at V and 10 bases at J, with 12 bases between the two ends. The CDR3 region has the DNA TGTGCCAGCTCACCGGCGGAGGCTGCAAAACTGTTTTTT. Protein sequence: CASSPAEAAKLFF.

This chain uses TRBV6-5 with TRBJ1-4; D not resolved. The CDR3 runs to 13 residues. Trimming took 8 bases from V and 0 from J, leaving 7 bases between them. Germline V gene lookup returns CDR1 MNHEY and CDR2 SVGAGI. The CDR3 DNA reads TGTGCCAGCTCCCAGTCAACTAATGAAAAACTGTTTTTT. The encoded protein is CASSQSTNEKLFF.

The chain combines TRBV5-6 with TRBJ1-4; TRBD1 is a possible D gene (6 bases). Trimming removed 4 bases at V and 6 bases at J, with 13 bases between. From germline, CDR1 is SGHDT and CDR2 YYEEEE. The length of the CDR3 is 14 residues. CDR3 bases: TGTGCCAGCAGCCCTCAGGGGTATGATGAAAAACTGTTTTTT. Translation: CASSPQGYDEKLFF.